This T cell receptor beta chain was sequenced in a study of T cell repertoires in cytomegalovirus infection (dated by TCRdb to the late 2010s). Turning to the overall study: The HLA type of each donor mattered for the analysis, because public TCR beta signatures pointed to carriage of CMV infection along with the matching HLA type.

The research as a whole found: In the ex vivo response, HLA-C-restricted CMV-specific TCR beta clonotypes were dominant, and in two of eight donors the single most frequent clonotype came from this HLA-C-restricted group. Cumulative frequency of public TCR beta family members discriminated carriers of CMV infection plus the relevant HLA type in this cohort and an independent roughly 350-donor cohort.

As to this clonotype: Its antigen is not yet known. No much larger clone is present one base from it, and per-base qualities are unavailable.

Instrument used: Illumina HiSeq 1500. TCRdb cleaned the public reads at Q25 with fastp, built clones with MiXCR and kept in-frame beta chains. Each CDR3 protein appears once, grouped with its most common genes and DNA. The sample includes 90,000 to 130,000 distinct CDR3 sequences, with around 10% observed a single time. In total, the top ten clones hold 25% to 40% of the sample. V and J are truncated by 5 bases and 1 base respectively, leaving an intervening sequence of 15 bases. The cysteine opens and the phenylalanine closes a CDR3 of 14 amino acids. The read is trimmed to its CDR3 DNA, 42 bases read in frame from base 1. CDR1 DFQATT and CDR2 SNEGSKA were looked up in the germline V gene (reference sequence).

This TCR was recovered from a human donor in good health (CMV status not recorded). Some clones in this sample may be carry-over from other donors' samples. Sequenced: PBMCs, sequenced either directly or after in vitro stimulation (not recorded which). The chain links TRBV20-1 with TRBJ2-7; there is no confident call for the D gene. DNA sequence: TGCAGTGCTCTACGGACGGTGGGATCCTACGAGCAGTACTTC. The translation is CSALRTVGSYEQYF.